The source of this T cell receptor beta chain is a study of T cells after yellow fever vaccination (dated by TCRdb to between 2019 and 2020). Some background on the complete study: Libraries from fractions with low cell numbers were prepared with the SMART-Seq v4 Ultra Low Input RNA kit. To track T-cell clones before and after primary and booster YFV17D yellow fever vaccination, bulk TCR alpha and beta repertoires were sequenced longitudinally. Two healthy male donors, one aged 18 to 30 and one aged 30 to 40 years, were included in the cohort. Blood was collected at multiple timepoints before and after primary and secondary immunization, and bulk PBMC replicates and cell subsets were isolated.

TCR cDNA was synthesized by 5'RACE template switching, which introduced a universal primer site and unique molecular identifiers. Priming of cDNA synthesis was performed from both the TCR alpha and TCR beta constant segments. Two PCR steps were used to amplify libraries, with sample barcodes and sequencing adapters being added in the second step. Sequencing of the libraries was done on either Illumina HiSeq 2500 (2x100 bp) or NovaSeq (2x150 bp). The paper's processing steps were these. MIGEC handled demultiplexing of reads and collapsing into UMI consensus sequences, while MiXCR performed V(D)J alignment. Vaccine-responding clonotypes were defined with edgeR using replicate PBMC samples, requiring FDR below 0.01 and a log2 fold change above 5 up to day 15. Bulk clonotypes were assigned CD4 or CD8 identity according to which sequenced CD4 or CD8 repertoire held them at higher abundance. TCRdb applied fastp at Q25 and MiXCR to the public reads, then kept only in-frame beta chains. Identical CDR3 protein sequences are pooled into one entry, listed with their most common genes and DNA. What appears here as the V and J calls and clone size reflects TCRdb's work, not the paper's. This sample has 170,000 or so distinct CDR3 sequences in its table, and about 6% of those were observed once. The ten largest clones represent approximately 3% of the sample.

This specimen's treatment or condition label, interpreted: live attenuated yellow fever vaccine strain. A standard Ficoll-Paque protocol was used to isolate PBMCs from peripheral blood. Dynabeads CD4 and CD8 positive selection kits were used to isolate the CD4 and CD8 T-cell fractions. TriZol was used to extract RNA from bulk PBMCs, CD4 and CD8 fractions, and dextramer-positive and dextramer-negative fractions. What the research found in general, with its limitations: A small fraction of clonotypes appeared in both the CD4 and CD8 compartments, likely as a result of convergent recombination. Compared with the primary T-cell response, the secondary T-cell response was faster but weaker, reaching its peak on day 5 rather than on day 15. Because the study included only a couple of donors, the extent to which the findings can be generalized is limited. After the booster, most clones that had expanded after primary vaccination were detected again (around 96% of CD4 and more than 80% of CD8), suggesting broad maintenance of memory. Computational filtering was required because FACS-sorted repertoires could contain abundant contaminating clonotypes from the bulk population.

Reading the germline V gene gives CDR1 ENHRY and CDR2 SYGVKD. The CDR3 has 16 amino acids, counting the end cysteine and phenylalanine. Only the CDR3 region is kept as DNA, spanning 48 bases read in frame from base 1. The junction carries 11 bases between V and J, which are trimmed by 2 bases and 0 bases respectively. This clonotype was observed a few times. Its antigen is currently not known. Per-nucleotide qualities are absent, and no much larger clonotype sits a single base away. This sequence uses TRBV10-3 and TRBJ1-3, with no reliable assignment of the D segment. This sequence was found in a man aged 18-30 years who received the YFV17D yellow fever vaccine. Sequencing used CD4+ T cells sorted from PBMCs, obtained on the day of the first yellow fever vaccination. The DNA sequence is TGTGCCATCAGTGAGCAGATTTTTGGCTCTGGAAACACCATATATTTT. It specifies CAISEQIFGSGNTIYF.